There are a few counts of the clone carrying this T cell receptor beta chain. Antigen specificity is unknown. Repertoires were generated with immunoSEQ multiplex PCR, while TCRdb's copy carries only in-frame clones and drops some. The sample yields under 90,000 clones, approximately 88% seen once. This sample is part of a study of OX40 agonist ivuxolimab in advanced cancers. Study conclusions and caveats: It was also the case that some nonresponders had low normalized T-cell clonal expansion.

V was clipped by 4 bases and J by 4 bases; unmatched bases: 9. CDR3 length: 16 residues. Germline V gene lookup returns CDR1 MNHNS and CDR2 SASEGT. The sequencing here drew on CD4+ or CD8+ T cells sorted from blood, taken in a trial of the OX40 agonist ivuxolimab. The TCR sequence derives from an adult with an advanced solid tumor such as melanoma, head and neck, liver or kidney cancer. This chain connects TRBV6-1 to TRBJ2-1; 8 bases are shared with TRBD1. The CDR3: CASSGQGSPYYNEQFF. CDR3 coding DNA: TGTGCCAGCAGTGGACAGGGGTCCCCTTATTACAATGAGCAGTTCTTC.